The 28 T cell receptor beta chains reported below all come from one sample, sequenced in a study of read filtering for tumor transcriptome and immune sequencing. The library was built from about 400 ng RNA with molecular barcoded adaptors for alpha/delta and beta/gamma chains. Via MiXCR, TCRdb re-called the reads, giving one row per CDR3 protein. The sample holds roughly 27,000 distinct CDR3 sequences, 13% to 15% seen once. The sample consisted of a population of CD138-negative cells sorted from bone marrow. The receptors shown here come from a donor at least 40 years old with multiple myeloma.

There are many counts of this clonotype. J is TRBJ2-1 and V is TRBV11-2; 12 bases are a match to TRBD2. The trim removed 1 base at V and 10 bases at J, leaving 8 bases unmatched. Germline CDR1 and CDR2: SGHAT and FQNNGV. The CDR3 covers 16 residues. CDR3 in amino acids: CASSLARGLAGYEQFF. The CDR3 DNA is TGTGCCAGCAGCTTAGCGCGTGGACTAGCGGGATACGAGCAGTTCTTC.

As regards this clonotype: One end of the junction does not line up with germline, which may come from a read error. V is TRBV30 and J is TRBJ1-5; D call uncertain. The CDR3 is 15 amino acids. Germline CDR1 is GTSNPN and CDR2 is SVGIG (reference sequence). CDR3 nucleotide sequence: TGTGCCTGGAGTAACCCCGAACTGCGCAATCAGGCCCAGCATTTT. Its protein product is CAWSNPELRNQAQHF.

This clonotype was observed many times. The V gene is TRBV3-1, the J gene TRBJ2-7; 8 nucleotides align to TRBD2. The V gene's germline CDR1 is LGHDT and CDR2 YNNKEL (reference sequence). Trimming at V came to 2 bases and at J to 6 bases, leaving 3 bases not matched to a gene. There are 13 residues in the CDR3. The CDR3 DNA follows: TGTGCCAGCAGCCAACTAGCGGGCGGCGAGCAGTACTTC. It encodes CASSQLAGGEQYF.

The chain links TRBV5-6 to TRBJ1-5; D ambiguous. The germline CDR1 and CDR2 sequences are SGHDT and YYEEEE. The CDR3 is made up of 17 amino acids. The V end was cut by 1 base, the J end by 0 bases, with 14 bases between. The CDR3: CASSLKEDLYSNQPQHF. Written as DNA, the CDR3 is TGTGCCAGCAGCTTGAAGGAGGACCTTTATAGCAATCAGCCCCAGCATTTT.

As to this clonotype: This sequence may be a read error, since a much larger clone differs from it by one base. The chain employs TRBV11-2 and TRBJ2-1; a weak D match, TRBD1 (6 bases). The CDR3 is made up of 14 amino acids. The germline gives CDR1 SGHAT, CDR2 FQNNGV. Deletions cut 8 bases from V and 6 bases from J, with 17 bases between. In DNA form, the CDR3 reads TGTGCCAGCGGCTCGGCAGGGGCGGGCAATGAGCAGTTCTTC. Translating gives CASGSAGAGNEQFF.

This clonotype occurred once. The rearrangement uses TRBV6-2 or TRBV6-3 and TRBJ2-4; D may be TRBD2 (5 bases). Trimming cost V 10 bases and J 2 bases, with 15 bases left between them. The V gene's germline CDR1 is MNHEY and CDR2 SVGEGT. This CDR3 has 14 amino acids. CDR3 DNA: TGTGCCAACAGCGGACGGTTACCCAAAAACATTCAGTACTTC. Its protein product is CANSGRLPKNIQYF.

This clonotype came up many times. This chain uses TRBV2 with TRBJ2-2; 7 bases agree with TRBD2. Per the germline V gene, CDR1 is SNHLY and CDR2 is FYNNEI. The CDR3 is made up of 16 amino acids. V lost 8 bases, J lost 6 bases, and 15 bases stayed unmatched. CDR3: CASCPEVAGVSGELFF. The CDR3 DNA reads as TGTGCCAGCTGCCCAGAGGTCGCGGGGGTCTCCGGGGAGCTGTTTTTT.

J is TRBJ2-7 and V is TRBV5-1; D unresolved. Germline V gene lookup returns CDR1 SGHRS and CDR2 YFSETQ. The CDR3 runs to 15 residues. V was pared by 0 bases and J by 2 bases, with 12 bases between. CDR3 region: CASSLGGPETYEQYF. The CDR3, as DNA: TGCGCCAGCAGCTTGGGTGGGCCGGAGACCTACGAGCAGTACTTC.

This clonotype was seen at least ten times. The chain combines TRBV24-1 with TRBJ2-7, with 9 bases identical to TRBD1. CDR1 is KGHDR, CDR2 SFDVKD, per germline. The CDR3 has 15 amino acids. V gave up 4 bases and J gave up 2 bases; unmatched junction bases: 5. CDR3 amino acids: CATSEPRDRAYEQYF. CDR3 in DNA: TGTGCCACCAGTGAGCCACGGGACAGGGCCTACGAGCAGTACTTC.

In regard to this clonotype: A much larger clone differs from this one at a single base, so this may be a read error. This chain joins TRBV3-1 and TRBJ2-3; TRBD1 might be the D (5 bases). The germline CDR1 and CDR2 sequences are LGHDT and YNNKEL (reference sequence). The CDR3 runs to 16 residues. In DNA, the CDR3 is TGTGCCGGCAGCCAAGGGGCGGCGGTGCACACAGATACGCAGTATTTT. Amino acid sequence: CAGSQGAAVHTDTQYF.

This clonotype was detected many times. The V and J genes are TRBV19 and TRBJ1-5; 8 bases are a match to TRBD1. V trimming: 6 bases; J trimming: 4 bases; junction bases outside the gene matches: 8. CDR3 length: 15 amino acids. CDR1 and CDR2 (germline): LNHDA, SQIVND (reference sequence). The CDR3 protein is CASRGQGMANQPQHF. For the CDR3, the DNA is TGTGCCAGTAGAGGACAGGGAATGGCGAATCAGCCCCAGCATTTT.

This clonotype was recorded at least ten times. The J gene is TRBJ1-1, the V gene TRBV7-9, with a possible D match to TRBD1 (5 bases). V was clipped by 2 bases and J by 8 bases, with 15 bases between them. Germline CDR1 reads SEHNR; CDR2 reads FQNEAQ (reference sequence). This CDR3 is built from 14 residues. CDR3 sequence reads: CASSLPRGTVEAFF. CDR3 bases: TGTGCCAGCAGCTTACCCCGGGGCACAGTCGAAGCTTTCTTT. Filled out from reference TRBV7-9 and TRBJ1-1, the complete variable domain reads DTGVSQNPRHKITKRGQNVTFRCDPISEHNRLYWYRQTLGQGPEFLTYFQNEAQLEKSRLLSDRFSAERPKGSFSTLEIQRTEQGDSAMYLCASSLPRGTVEAFFGQGTRLTVV.

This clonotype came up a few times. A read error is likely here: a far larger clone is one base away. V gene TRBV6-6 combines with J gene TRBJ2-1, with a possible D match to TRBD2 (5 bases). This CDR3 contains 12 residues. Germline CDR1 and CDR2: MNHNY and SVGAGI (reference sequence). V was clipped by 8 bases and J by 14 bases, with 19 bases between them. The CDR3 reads CASGEGLGYEFF. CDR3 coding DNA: TGTGCCAGCGGCGAAGGACTTGGCTACGAGTTCTTC.

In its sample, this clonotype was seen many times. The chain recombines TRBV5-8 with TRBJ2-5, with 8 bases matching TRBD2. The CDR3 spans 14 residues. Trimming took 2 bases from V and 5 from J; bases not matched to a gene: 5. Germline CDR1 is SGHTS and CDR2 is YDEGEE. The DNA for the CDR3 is TGTGCCAGCAGCTTTCCGGGAGGGACGGAGACCCAGTACTTC. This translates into CASSFPGGTETQYF. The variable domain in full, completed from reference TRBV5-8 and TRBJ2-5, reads EAGVTQSPTHLIKTRGQQATLRCSPISGHTSVYWYQQALGLGLQFLLWYDEGEERNRGNFPPRFSGRQFPNYSSELNVNALELEDSALYLCASSFPGGTETQYFGPGTRLLVL.

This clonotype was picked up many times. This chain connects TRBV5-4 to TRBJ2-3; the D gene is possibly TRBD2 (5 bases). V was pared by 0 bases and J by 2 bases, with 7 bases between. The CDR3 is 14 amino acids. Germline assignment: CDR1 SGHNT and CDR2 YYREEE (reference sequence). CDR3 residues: CASSLALDTDTQYF. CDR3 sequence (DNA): TGTGCCAGCAGCTTGGCACTAGACACAGATACGCAGTATTTT.

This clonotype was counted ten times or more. The CDR3 sequence: CASTPNRGNTEAFF. Written as DNA, the CDR3 is TGTGCCAGCACCCCTAACCGGGGGAACACTGAAGCTTTCTTT. V is TRBV12-3 or TRBV12-4 and J is TRBJ1-1; D gene uncertain. The CDR3 runs 14 residues. V was cut by 7 bases and J by 1 base, with 13 bases left in between.

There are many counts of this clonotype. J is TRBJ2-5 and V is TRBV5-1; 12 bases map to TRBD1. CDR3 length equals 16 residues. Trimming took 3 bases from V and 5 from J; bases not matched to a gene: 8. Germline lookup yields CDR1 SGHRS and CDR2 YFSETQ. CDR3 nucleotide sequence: TGCGCCAGCAGCTCATCGGGACAGGGGGCGTTTGAGACCCAGTACTTC. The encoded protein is CASSSSGQGAFETQYF.

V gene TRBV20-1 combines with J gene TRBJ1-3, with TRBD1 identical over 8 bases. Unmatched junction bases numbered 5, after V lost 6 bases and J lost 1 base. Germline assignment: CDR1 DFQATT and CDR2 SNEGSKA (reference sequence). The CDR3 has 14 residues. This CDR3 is CSARQGMSGNTIYF. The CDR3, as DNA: TGCAGTGCCAGACAGGGGATGTCTGGAAACACCATATATTTT.

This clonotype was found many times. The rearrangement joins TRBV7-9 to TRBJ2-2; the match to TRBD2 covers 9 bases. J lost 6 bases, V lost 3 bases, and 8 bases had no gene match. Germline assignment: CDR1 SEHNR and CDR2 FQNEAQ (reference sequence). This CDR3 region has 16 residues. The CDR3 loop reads CASSFPFKREAGELFF. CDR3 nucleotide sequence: TGTGCCAGCAGCTTCCCCTTCAAGCGGGAGGCCGGGGAGCTGTTTTTT.

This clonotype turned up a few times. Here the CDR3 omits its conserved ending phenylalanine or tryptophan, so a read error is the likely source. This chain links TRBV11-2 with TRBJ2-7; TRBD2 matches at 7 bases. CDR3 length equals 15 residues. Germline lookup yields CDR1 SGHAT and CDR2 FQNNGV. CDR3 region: CASSTPTSASYGQYL. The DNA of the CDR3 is TGTGCCAGCAGCACCCCCACTAGCGCCTCCTACGGGCAGTACCTC.

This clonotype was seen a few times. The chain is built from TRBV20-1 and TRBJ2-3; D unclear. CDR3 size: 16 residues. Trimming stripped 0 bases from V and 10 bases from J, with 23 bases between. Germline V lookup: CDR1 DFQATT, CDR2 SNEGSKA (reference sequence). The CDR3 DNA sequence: TGCAGTGCTAGAGATCCCGTGGCTATCCCATTCATAGCGCAGTATTTT. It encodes CSARDPVAIPFIAQYF.

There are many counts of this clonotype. The DNA of the CDR3 is TGTGCCAGCAGCATTAACAATGAGCAGTTCTTC. Translation: CASSINNEQFF. The J gene is TRBJ2-1, the V gene TRBV7-6; no reliable D call. Germline V gene lookup returns CDR1 SGHVS and CDR2 FNYEAQ. V lost 5 bases, J lost 5 bases, and 4 bases lay in between. This CDR3 contains 11 residues.

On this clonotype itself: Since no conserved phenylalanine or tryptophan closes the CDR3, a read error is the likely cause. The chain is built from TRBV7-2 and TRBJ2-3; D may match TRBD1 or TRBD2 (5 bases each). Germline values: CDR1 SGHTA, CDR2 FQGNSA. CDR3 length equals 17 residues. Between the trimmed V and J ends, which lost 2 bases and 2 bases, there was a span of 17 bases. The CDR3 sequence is CASSLQGWERHTDTQYS. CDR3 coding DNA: TGTGCCAGCAGCTTACAGGGATGGGAGCGGCACACAGATACGCAGTATTCT.

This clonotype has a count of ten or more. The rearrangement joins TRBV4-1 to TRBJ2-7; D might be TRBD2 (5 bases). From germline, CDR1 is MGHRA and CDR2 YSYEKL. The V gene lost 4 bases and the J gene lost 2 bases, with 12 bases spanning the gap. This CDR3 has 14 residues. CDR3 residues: CASSLSSGPYEQYF. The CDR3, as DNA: TGCGCCAGCAGCCTCAGCAGCGGACCCTACGAGCAGTACTTC.

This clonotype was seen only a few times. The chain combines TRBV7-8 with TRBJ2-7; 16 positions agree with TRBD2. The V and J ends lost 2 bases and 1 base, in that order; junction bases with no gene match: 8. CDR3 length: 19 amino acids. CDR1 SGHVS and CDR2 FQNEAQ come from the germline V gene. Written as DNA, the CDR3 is TGTGCCAGCAGCTTACCCTGGGGGACTAGCGGGAGGGGATCCTACGAGCAGTACTTC. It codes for CASSLPWGTSGRGSYEQYF.

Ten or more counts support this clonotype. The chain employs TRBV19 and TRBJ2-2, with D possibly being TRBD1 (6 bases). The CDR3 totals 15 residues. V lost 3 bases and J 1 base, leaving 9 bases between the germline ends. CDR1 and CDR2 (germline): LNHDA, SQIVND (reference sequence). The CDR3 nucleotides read TGTGCCAGTAGTATCTTGGGACAGAACACCGGGGAGCTGTTTTTT. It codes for CASSILGQNTGELFF.

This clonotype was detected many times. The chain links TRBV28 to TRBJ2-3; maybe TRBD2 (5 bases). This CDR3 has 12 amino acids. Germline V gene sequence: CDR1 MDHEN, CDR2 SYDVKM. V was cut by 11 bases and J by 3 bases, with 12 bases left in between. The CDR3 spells CASFGETDTQYF. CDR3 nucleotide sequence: TGTGCCTCCTTCGGGGAGACAGATACGCAGTATTTT.

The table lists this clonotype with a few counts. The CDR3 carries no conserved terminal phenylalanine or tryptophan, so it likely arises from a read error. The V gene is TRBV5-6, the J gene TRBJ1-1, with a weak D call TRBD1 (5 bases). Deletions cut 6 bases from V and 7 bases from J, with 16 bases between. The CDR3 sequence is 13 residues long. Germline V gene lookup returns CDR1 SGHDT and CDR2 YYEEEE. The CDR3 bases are TGTGCCAGCACCTTCCCGGGGCGGGTTGAAGCTTTCTCT. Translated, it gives CASTFPGRVEAFS.